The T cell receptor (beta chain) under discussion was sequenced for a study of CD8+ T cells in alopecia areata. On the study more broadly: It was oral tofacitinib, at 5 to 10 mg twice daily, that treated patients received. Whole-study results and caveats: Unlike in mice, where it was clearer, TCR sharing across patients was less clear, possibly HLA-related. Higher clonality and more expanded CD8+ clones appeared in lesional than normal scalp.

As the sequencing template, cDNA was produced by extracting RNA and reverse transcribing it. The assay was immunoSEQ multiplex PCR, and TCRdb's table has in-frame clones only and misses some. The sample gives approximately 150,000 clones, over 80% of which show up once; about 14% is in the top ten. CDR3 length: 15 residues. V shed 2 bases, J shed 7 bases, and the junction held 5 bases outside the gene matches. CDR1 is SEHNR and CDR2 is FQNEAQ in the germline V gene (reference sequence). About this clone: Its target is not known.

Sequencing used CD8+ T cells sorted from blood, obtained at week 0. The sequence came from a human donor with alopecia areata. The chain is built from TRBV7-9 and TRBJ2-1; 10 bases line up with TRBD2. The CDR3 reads CASSLLAGAGNEQFF. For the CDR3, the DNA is TGTGCCAGCAGCTTACTAGCGGGAGCAGGGAATGAGCAGTTCTTC.